The text below deals with one T cell receptor beta chain. The record originates from a study of T cell changes during pregnancy in multiple sclerosis. The CDR3 is made up of 18 amino acids. The germline V gene encodes CDR1 SGHTA and CDR2 FQGNSA. The V segment lost 5 bases and the J segment 0 bases; nucleotides outside the gene matches: 10. TCRdb's copy holds only in-frame clones and misses some; the assay was immunoSEQ multiplex PCR. The data contain about 38,000 clones, about 90% of them singletons. The sample here was CD4+ T cells from peripheral blood mononuclear cells, taken after pregnancy. The chain combines TRBV7-2 with TRBJ2-5, with 12 bases that match TRBD2. The receptor comes from a female donor in good health, enrolled as a control in a pregnancy study. The CDR3 spells CASSTGLAGANNQETQYF. Here the CDR3 DNA reads TGTGCCAGCAGCACGGGACTAGCGGGCGCGAACAACCAAGAGACCCAGTACTTC. Together with reference TRBV7-2 and TRBJ2-5, the CDR3 gives the full variable domain: GAGVSQSPSNKVTEKGKDVELRCDPISGHTALYWYRQSLGQGLEFLIYFQGNSAPDKSGLPSDRFSAERTGGSVSTLTIQRTQQEDSAVYLCASSTGLAGANNQETQYFGPGTRLLVL.